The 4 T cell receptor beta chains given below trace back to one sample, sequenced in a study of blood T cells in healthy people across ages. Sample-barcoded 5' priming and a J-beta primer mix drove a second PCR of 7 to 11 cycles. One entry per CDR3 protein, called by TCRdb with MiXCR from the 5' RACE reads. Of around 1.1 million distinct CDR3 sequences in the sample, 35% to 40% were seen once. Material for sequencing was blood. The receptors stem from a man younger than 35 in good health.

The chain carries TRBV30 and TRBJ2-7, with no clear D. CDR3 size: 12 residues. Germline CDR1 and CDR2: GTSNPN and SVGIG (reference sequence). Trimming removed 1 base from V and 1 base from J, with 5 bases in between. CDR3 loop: CAWSGISYEQYF. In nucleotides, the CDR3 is TGTGCCTGGAGTGGAATTTCCTACGAGCAGTACTTC.

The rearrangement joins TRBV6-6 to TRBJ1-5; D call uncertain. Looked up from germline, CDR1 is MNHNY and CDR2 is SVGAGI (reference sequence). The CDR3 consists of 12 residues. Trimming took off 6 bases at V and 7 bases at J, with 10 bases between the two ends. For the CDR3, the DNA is TGTGCCAGCAGCAACCCGGTCCAGCCCCAGCATTTT. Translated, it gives CASSNPVQPQHF.

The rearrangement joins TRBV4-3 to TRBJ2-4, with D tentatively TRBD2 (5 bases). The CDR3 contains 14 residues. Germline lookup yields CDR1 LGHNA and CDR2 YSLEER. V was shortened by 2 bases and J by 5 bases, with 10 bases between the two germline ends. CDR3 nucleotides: TGCGCCAGCAGCCAATCTAGCTACCAAAACATTCAGTACTTC. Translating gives CASSQSSYQNIQYF.

The CDR3 here is CASSPWDFNYGYTF. CDR3 nucleotides: TGTGCCAGCAGCCCATGGGACTTTAACTATGGCTACACCTTC. The rearrangement uses TRBV9 and TRBJ1-2; D is perhaps TRBD1 (5 bases). Trimming took off 4 bases at V and 1 base at J, with 11 bases between the two ends. This CDR3 has 14 amino acids. The germline V gene encodes CDR1 SGDLS and CDR2 YYNGEE.